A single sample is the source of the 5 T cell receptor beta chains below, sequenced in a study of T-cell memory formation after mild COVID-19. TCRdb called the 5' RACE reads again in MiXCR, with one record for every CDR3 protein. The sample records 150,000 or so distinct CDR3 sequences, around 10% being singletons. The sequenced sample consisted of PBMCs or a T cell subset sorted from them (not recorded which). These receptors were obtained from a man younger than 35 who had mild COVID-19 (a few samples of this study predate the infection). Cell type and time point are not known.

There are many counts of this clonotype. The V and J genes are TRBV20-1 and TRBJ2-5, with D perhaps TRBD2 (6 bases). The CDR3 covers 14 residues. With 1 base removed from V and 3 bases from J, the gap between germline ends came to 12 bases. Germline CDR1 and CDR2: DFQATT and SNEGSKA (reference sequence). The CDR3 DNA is TGCAGTGCTAGAGTCTCGGGAGCGGAAGAGACCCAGTACTTC. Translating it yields CSARVSGAEETQYF.

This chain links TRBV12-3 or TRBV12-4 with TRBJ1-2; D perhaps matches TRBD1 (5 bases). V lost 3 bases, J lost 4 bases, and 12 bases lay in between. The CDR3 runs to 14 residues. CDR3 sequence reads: CASSFRGFSYGYTF. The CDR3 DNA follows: TGTGCCAGCAGTTTTAGGGGTTTTTCCTATGGCTACACCTTC.

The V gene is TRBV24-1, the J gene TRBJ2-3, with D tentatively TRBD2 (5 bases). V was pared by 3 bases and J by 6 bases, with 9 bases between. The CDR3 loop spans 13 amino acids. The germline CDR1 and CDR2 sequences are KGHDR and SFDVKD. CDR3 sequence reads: CATSDGERDTQYF. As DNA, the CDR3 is TGTGCCACCAGTGATGGGGAGAGGGATACGCAGTATTTT.

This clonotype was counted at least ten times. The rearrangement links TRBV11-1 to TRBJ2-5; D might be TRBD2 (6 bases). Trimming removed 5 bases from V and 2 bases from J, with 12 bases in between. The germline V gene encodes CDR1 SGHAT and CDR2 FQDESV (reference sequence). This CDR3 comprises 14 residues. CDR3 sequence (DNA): TGTGCCAGCAGCCCGGTCGGGGGACAAGAGACCCAGTACTTC. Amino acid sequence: CASSPVGGQETQYF.

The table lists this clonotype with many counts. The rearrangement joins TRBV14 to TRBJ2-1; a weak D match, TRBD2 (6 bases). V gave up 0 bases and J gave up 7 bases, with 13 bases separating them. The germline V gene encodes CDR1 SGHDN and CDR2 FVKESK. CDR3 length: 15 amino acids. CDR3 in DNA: TGTGCCAGCAGCCAAGACCGGGGAGGCTGGAATGAGCAGTTCTTC. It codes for CASSQDRGGWNEQFF.